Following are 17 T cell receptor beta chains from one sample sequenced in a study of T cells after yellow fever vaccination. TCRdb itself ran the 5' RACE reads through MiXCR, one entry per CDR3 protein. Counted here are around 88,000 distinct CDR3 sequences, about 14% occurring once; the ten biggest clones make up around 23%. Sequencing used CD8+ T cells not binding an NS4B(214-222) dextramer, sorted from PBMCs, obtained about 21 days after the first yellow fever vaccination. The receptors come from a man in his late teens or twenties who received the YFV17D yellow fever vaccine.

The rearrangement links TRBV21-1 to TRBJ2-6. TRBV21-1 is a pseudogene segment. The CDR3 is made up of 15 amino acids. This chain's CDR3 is CASSTTPSGANVLTF. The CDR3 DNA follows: TGTGCCAGCAGCACTACTCCTTCTGGGGCCAACGTCCTGACTTTC.

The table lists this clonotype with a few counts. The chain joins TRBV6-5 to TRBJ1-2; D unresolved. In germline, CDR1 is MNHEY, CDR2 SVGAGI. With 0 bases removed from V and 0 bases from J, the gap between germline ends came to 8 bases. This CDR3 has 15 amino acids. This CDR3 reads CASSYSSGSNYGYTF. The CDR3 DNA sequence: TGTGCCAGCAGTTACTCGTCCGGGTCTAACTATGGCTACACCTTC.

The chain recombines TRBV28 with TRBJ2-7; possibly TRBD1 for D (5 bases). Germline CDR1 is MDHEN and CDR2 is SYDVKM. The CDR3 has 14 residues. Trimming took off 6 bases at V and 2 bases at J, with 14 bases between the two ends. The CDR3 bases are TGTGCCAGCAGACCCAAGGGGTCTGCCTACGAGCAGTACGTC. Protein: CASRPKGSAYEQYV.

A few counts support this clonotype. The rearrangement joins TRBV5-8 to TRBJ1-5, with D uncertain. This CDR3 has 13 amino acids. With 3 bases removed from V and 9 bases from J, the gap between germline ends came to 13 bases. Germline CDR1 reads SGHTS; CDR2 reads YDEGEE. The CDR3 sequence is CASSSRGEWPQHF. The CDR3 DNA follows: TGTGCCAGCAGCTCTAGAGGAGAATGGCCCCAGCATTTT.

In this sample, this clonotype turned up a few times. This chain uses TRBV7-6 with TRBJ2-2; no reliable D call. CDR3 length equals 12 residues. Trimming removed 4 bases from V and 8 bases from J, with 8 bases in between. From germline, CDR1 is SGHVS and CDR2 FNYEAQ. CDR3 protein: CASSSTAGELFF. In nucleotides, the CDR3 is TGTGCCAGCAGCTCCACGGCGGGGGAGCTGTTTTTT.

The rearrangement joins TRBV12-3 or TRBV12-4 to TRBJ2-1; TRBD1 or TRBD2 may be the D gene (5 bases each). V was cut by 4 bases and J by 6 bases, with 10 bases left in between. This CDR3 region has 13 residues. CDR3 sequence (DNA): TGTGCCAGCAGTTCCCTCGGGGCCAATGAGCAGTTCTTC. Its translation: CASSSLGANEQFF.

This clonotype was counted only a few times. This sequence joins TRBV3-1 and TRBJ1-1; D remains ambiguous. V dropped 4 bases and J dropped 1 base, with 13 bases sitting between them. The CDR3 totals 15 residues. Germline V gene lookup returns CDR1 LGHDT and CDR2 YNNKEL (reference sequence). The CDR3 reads CASSLVSDQNTEAFF. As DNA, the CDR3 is TGTGCCAGCAGCCTCGTCTCGGATCAGAACACTGAAGCTTTCTTT.

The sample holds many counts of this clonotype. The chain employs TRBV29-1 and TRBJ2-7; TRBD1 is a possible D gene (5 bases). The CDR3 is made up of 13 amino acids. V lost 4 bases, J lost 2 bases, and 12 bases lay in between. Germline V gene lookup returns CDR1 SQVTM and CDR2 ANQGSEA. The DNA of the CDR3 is TGCAGCGTTGGCGACAGCCCGGCCTACGAGCAGTACTTC. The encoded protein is CSVGDSPAYEQYF.

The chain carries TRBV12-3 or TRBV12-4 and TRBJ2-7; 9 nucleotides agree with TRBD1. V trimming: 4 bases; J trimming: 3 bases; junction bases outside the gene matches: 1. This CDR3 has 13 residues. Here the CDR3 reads CASSWTGVYEQYF. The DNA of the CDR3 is TGTGCCAGCAGTTGGACAGGGGTCTACGAGCAGTACTTC.

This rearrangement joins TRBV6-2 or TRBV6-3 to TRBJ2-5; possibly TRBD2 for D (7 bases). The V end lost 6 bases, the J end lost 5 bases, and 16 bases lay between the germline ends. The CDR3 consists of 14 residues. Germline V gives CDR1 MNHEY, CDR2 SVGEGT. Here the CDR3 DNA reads TGTGCCAGCAGGATCGGGGGGCCTCCGGAGACCCAGTACTTC. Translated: CASRIGGPPETQYF.

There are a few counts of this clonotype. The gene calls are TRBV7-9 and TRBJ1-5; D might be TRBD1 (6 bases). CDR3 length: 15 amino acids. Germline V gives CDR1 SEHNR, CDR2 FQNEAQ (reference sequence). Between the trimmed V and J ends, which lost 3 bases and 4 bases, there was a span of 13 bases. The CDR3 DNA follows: TGTGCCAGCAGCTTTGGGCCAGGGGAAAATCAGCCCCAGCATTTT. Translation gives CASSFGPGENQPQHF.

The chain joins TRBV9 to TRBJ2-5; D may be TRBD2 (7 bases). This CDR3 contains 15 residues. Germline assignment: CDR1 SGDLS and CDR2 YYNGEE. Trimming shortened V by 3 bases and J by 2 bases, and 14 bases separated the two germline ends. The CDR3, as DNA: TGTGCCAGCAGCGAGGGGGGGGTCTTACAAGAGACCCAGTACTTC. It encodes CASSEGGVLQETQYF.

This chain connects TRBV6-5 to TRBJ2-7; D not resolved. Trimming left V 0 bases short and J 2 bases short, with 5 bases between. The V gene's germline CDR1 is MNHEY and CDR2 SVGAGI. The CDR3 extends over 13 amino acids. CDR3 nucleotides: TGTGCCAGCAGTTACTCGTCGGCCTACGAGCAGTACTTC. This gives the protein CASSYSSAYEQYF.

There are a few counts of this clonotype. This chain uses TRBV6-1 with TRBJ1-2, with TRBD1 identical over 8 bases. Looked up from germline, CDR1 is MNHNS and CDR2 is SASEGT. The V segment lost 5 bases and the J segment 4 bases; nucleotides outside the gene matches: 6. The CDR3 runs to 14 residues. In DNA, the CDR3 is TGTGCCAGCAGTCGAACAGGGGGAGTCTATGGCTACACCTTC. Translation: CASSRTGGVYGYTF.

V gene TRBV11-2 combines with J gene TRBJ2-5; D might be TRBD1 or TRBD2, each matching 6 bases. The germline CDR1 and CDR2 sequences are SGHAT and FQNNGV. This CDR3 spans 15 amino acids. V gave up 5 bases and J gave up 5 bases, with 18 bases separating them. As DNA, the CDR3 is TGTGCCAGCAGCCCCCCCGCCGGGGGCCACGAGACCCAGTACTTC. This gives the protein CASSPPAGGHETQYF. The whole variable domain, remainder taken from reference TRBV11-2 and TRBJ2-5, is EAGVAQSPRYKIIEKRQSVAFWCNPISGHATLYWYQQILGQGPKLLIQFQNNGVVDDSQLPKDRFSAERLKGVDSTLKIQPAKLEDSAVYLCASSPPAGGHETQYFGPGTRLLVL.

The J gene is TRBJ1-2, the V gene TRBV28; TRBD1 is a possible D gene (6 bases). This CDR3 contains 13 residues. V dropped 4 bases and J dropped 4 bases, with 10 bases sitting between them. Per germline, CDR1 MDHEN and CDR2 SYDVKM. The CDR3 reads CASSSRGAYGYTF. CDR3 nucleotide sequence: TGTGCCAGCAGTTCAAGGGGGGCCTATGGCTACACCTTC.

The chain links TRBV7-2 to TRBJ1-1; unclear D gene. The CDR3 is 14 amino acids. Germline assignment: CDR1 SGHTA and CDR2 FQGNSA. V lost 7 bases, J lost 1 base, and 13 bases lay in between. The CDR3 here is CASTPFGGNTEAFF. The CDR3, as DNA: TGTGCCAGCACCCCTTTTGGAGGGAACACTGAAGCTTTCTTT.